This TCR beta chain originates from a study of tumor-infiltrating lymphocytes in primary liver carcinoma. TCR beta cDNA was reverse-transcribed from 400 to 500 ng of total RNA. The reaction used a constant-region primer and ProtoScript II reverse transcriptase. For TCR beta, libraries were produced by three nested multiplex PCR rounds using slightly modified ARM-PCR. TRBV1-TRBV30 forward primers paired with a C-beta reverse primer were used in the first two PCR rounds, which ran roughly 11 cycles each. TCRdb called the multiplex PCR reads again in MiXCR, with one record for every CDR3 protein. The data hold some 87,000 distinct CDR3 sequences, with about 73% observed a single time. Joint extraction of RNA and DNA used roughly 20-33 mg of bulk tissue that was unsorted. V was cut by 2 bases and J by 2 bases, with 16 bases left in between. Germline V gene sequence: CDR1 SGHAT, CDR2 FQDESV (reference sequence). CDR3 length: 16 residues.

This chain uses TRBV11-1 with TRBJ2-7; D is unclear. This sequence originates from a middle-aged man with primary liver carcinoma and hepatitis B virus infection. The sequenced sample consisted of tumor-adjacent normal liver tissue. The CDR3 nucleotides are TGTGCCAGCAGCTTACATTTTGATTACGGCACCTACGAGCAGTACTTC. Amino acid sequence: CASSLHFDYGTYEQYF.